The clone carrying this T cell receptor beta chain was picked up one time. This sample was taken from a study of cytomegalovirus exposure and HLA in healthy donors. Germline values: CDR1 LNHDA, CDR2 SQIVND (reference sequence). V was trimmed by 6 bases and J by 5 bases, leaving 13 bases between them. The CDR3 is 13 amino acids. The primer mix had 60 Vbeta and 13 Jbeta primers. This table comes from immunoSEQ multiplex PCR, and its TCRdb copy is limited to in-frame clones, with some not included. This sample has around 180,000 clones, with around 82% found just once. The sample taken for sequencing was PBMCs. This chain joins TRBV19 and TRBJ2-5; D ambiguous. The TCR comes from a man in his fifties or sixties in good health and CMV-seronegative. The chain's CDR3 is CASSPITTETQYF. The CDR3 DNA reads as TGTGCCAGTAGCCCGATCACAACGGAGACCCAGTACTTC.